One and the same sample provided the 20 T cell receptor beta chains below, sequenced in a study of blood T cell repertoires in COVID-19 (dated by TCRdb to 2020 to 2022). Library preparation used the immunoSEQ multiplex PCR assay. In TCRdb, the immuneACCESS table is reduced to in-frame sequences with V and J assigned. These tables do not hold every clone; where another copy was compared, an unresolved V gene accounts for under half, and the others remain unexplained. The table for this sample lists about 420,000 clones; over 85% of them were counted only once. The top ten clonotypes cover 0.8% to 0.9% of the sample. Specimen: peripheral blood. These receptors were collected from a man aged 18 to 29 with COVID-19, enrolled during active disease.

The rearrangement links TRBV5-4 to TRBJ1-1; D is possibly TRBD1 (6 bases). This CDR3 has 15 amino acids. V gave up 4 bases and J gave up 2 bases, with 15 bases separating them. Germline V gives CDR1 SGHNT, CDR2 YYREEE (reference sequence). The CDR3 DNA reads as TGTGCCAGCAGCCATACGGACAGCTCCAACACTGAAGCTTTCTTT. It encodes CASSHTDSSNTEAFF.

This clone was seen only once. V and J are TRBV7-6 and TRBJ2-3, with 9 bases fitting TRBD2. CDR1 and CDR2 (germline): SGHVS, FNYEAQ. The trim removed 1 base at V and 6 bases at J, leaving 5 bases unmatched. CDR3 length: 15 amino acids. The CDR3 protein is CASSLGGGGADTQYF. Here the CDR3 DNA reads TGTGCCAGCAGCTTAGGTGGCGGGGGGGCGGATACGCAGTATTTT.

The chain links TRBV7-2 to TRBJ1-1; 7 nucleotides match TRBD1. Germline CDR1 is SGHTA and CDR2 is FQGNSA. This CDR3 spans 13 amino acids. The trim removed 3 bases at V and 11 bases at J, leaving 9 bases unmatched. CDR3 loop: CASSFYLDRDAFF. CDR3 in DNA: TGTGCCAGCAGCTTCTACCTAGACAGGGACGCTTTCTTT. The full variable domain, rest sourced from reference TRBV7-2 and TRBJ1-1, is GAGVSQSPSNKVTEKGKDVELRCDPISGHTALYWYRQSLGQGLEFLIYFQGNSAPDKSGLPSDRFSAERTGGSVSTLTIQRTQQEDSAVYLCASSFYLDRDAFFGQGTRLTVV.

This clone was seen only once. This chain uses TRBV5-5 with TRBJ2-1, with TRBD2 as a possible D gene (5 bases). The CDR3 extends over 15 amino acids. The V end was cut by 4 bases, the J end by 0 bases, with 11 bases between. Germline CDR1 reads SGHKS; CDR2 reads YYEKEE (reference sequence). This CDR3 reads CASSESGNSYNEQFF. The CDR3 DNA reads as TGTGCCAGCAGCGAGAGCGGCAACTCCTACAATGAGCAGTTCTTC.

This chain connects TRBV5-1 to TRBJ2-5, with 7 bases identical to TRBD2. The CDR3 is made up of 14 amino acids. Trimming cost V 1 base and J 5 bases; bases outside gene matches: 5. Per germline, CDR1 SGHRS and CDR2 YFSETQ. The CDR3 sequence is CASSLSEGGETQYF. DNA for the CDR3: TGCGCCAGCAGCTTGTCCGAGGGAGGGGAGACCCAGTACTTC. The whole variable domain, remainder taken from reference TRBV5-1 and TRBJ2-5, is KAGVTQTPRYLIKTRGQQVTLSCSPISGHRSVSWYQQTPGQGLQFLFEYFSETQRNKGNFPGRFSGRQFSNSRSEMNVSTLELGDSALYLCASSLSEGGETQYFGPGTRLLVL.

The chain combines TRBV5-1 with TRBJ1-1; unclear D gene. Germline CDR1 SGHRS, CDR2 YFSETQ. This CDR3 spans 14 amino acids. The V and J ends lost 5 bases and 5 bases respectively, with 16 bases between them. The CDR3, as DNA: TGCGCCAGCAGGGGTTCCACCAGCGGGACTGAAGCTTTCTTT. Its protein product is CASRGSTSGTEAFF.

V and J are TRBV27 and TRBJ2-3, with 15 bases fitting TRBD2. With 7 bases clipped from V and 0 bases from J, the junction kept 11 bases outside the gene matches. CDR1 is MNHEY and CDR2 is SMNVEV in the germline V gene (reference sequence). The CDR3 spans 19 residues. CDR3 coding DNA: TGTGCCAGCAAACAACCCGGGACTAGCGGGGGGCCCAGCACAGATACGCAGTATTTT. It is translated as CASKQPGTSGGPSTDTQYF.

V is TRBV5-8 and J is TRBJ1-5; D may be TRBD1 (6 bases). V lost 1 base and J 0 bases, leaving 14 bases between the germline ends. Germline V lookup: CDR1 SGHTS, CDR2 YDEGEE. The CDR3 length is 17 residues. The CDR3 loop reads CASSLLREGVSNQPQHF. In DNA, the CDR3 is TGTGCCAGCAGCTTGCTCCGGGAGGGGGTTAGCAATCAGCCCCAGCATTTT.

This chain connects TRBV11-2 to TRBJ2-1, with 8 bases aligning to TRBD2. This CDR3 region has 15 residues. Unmatched junction bases numbered 8, after V lost 4 bases and J lost 6 bases. Germline-derived CDR1 and CDR2 are SGHAT and FQNNGV. Here the CDR3 DNA reads TGTGCCAGCAGCTATGGCGGGGGGACGGGCAATGAGCAGTTCTTC. Translated, it gives CASSYGGGTGNEQFF.

V gene TRBV29-1 combines with J gene TRBJ1-3, with D possibly matching TRBD1 (5 bases). The CDR3 loop spans 14 amino acids. Between the trimmed V and J ends, which lost 3 bases and 3 bases, there was a span of 12 bases. CDR1 is SQVTM, CDR2 ANQGSEA, per germline. The DNA of the CDR3 is TGCAGCGTTGACCGGCGGGGGGGTGGAAACACCATATATTTT. It encodes CSVDRRGGGNTIYF.

This chain links TRBV24-1 with TRBJ2-7; 9 nucleotides match TRBD2. Trimming took 6 bases from V and 5 from J; bases not matched to a gene: 13. This CDR3 has 16 residues. Germline CDR1 KGHDR, CDR2 SFDVKD. The CDR3: CATSRGGAGGRDEQYF. Written as DNA, the CDR3 is TGTGCCACCAGTCGCGGAGGAGCGGGAGGCCGGGACGAGCAGTACTTC.

This chain connects TRBV6-6 to TRBJ1-2; D perhaps matches TRBD1 (5 bases). The germline CDR1 and CDR2 sequences are MNHNY and SVGAGI (reference sequence). The CDR3 length is 14 residues. V was cut by 6 bases and J by 8 bases, with 19 bases left in between. In nucleotides, the CDR3 is TGTGCCAGCAGCCCGACAGAGACTTTGGGGGGCTACACCTTC. Translation gives CASSPTETLGGYTF.

This CDR3 is CASSVPTGKTEAFF. CDR3 DNA sequence: TGTGCCAGCAGTGTCCCTACAGGGAAAACTGAAGCTTTCTTT. This rearrangement joins TRBV2 to TRBJ1-1; perhaps TRBD1 as D (6 bases). The length of the CDR3 is 14 residues. With 4 bases removed from V and 5 bases from J, the gap between germline ends came to 14 bases. CDR1 and CDR2 from the germline V gene are SNHLY and FYNNEI.

The chain links TRBV7-9 to TRBJ2-7; 10 positions agree with TRBD1. This CDR3 is 14 amino acids long. Germline V gene sequence: CDR1 SEHNR, CDR2 FQNEAQ (reference sequence). The J segment lost 5 bases and the V segment lost 3 bases, leaving 4 bases of the junction unmatched. The CDR3 nucleotides read TGTGCCAGCAGCTTGGACAGGGGGTCACACGAGCAGTACTTC. Its translation: CASSLDRGSHEQYF.

The gene calls are TRBV9 and TRBJ2-7; 12 nucleotides agree with TRBD1. The CDR3 consists of 14 residues. With 4 bases clipped from V and 7 bases from J, the junction kept 6 bases outside the gene matches. Germline assignment: CDR1 SGDLS and CDR2 YYNGEE. In nucleotides, the CDR3 is TGTGCCAGCAGCTCAGGGACAGGGGGCGCAGAGCAGTACTTC. Its translation: CASSSGTGGAEQYF.

This clone was counted a few times. This chain links TRBV10-1 with TRBJ2-3; 8 bases line up with TRBD2. J lost 3 bases, V lost 6 bases, and 8 bases had no gene match. Germline values: CDR1 WNHNN, CDR2 SYGVQD (reference sequence). The CDR3 contains 15 residues. The CDR3 is CASSASGSATDTQYF. The CDR3 nucleotides read TGCGCCAGCAGCGCAAGCGGGAGTGCAACAGATACGCAGTATTTT.

The rearrangement links TRBV24-1 to TRBJ2-3; 7 nucleotides align to TRBD2. From germline, CDR1 is KGHDR and CDR2 SFDVKD. The V and J ends lost 3 bases and 5 bases, in that order; junction bases with no gene match: 7. The CDR3 is 15 amino acids. This chain's CDR3 is CATSDTRTRQDTQYF. The CDR3 DNA is TGTGCCACCAGTGATACTCGGACTAGACAAGATACGCAGTATTTT.

The rearrangement links TRBV6-1 to TRBJ2-5; D remains ambiguous. Germline CDR1 reads MNHNS; CDR2 reads SASEGT. The V and J ends lost 1 base and 5 bases respectively, with 8 bases between them. The CDR3 length is 13 residues. This chain's CDR3 is CASSEDSPETQYF. For the CDR3, the DNA is TGTGCCAGCAGTGAAGACTCCCCTGAGACCCAGTACTTC.

The rearrangement links TRBV28 to TRBJ2-1; 7 bases line up with TRBD1. Germline CDR1 reads MDHEN; CDR2 reads SYDVKM. V trimming: 3 bases; J trimming: 2 bases; junction bases outside the gene matches: 4. The CDR3 sequence is 15 residues long. The CDR3 bases are TGTGCCAGCAGTTTGCAAGGGGGCGCCTACAATGAGCAGTTCTTC. Amino acids: CASSLQGGAYNEQFF.

The chain couples TRBV19 to TRBJ2-5, with 7 bases fitting TRBD1. CDR3 length: 14 residues. The germline V gene has CDR1 LNHDA and CDR2 SQIVND (reference sequence). The V segment lost 6 bases and the J segment 1 base; nucleotides outside the gene matches: 5. The CDR3 sequence: CASRPQGSQETQYF. The CDR3 bases are TGTGCCAGTAGGCCACAGGGGTCCCAAGAGACCCAGTACTTC.